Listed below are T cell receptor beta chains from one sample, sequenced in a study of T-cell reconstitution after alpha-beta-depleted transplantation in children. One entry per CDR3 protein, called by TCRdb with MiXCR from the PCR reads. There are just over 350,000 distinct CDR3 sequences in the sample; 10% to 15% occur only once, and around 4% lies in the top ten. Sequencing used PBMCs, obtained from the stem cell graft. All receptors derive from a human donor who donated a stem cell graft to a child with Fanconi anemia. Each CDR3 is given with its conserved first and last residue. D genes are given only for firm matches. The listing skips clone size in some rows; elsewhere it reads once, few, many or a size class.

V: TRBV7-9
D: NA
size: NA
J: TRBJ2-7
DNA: TGTGCCAGCAGCTTATACAACTCCTACGAGCAGTACTTC
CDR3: CASSLYNSYEQYF

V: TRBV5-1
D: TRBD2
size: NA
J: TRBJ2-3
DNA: TGCGCCAGCAGCTTAGGACTAGCGGACCGAAGCACAGATACGCAGTATTTT
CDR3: CASSLGLADRSTDTQYF

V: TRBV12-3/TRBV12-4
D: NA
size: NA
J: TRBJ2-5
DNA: TGTGCCAGCAGTGTCACGGGGACCTCACAAGAGACCCAGTACTTC
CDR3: CASSVTGTSQETQYF

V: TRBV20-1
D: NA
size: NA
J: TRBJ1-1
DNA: TGCAGCGAAAGGGGGTCGAGTCACACTGAAGCTTTCTTT
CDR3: CSERGSSHTEAFF

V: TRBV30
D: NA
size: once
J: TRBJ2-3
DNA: TGTGCGCACAGGCGGGCGGGCCCCACAGATACGCAGTATTTT
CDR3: CAHRRAGPTDTQYF

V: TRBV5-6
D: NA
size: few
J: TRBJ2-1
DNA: TGTGCCAGCAGCTTACCTCGGGGGAGCTCCTACAATGAGCAGTTCTTC
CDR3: CASSLPRGSSYNEQFF

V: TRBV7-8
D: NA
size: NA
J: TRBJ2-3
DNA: TGTGCCAGCAGCTACAGGGAAAACACAGATACGCAGTATTTT
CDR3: CASSYRENTDTQYF

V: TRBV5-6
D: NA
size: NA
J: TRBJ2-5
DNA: TGTGCCATCAGCCACAGGGGAGGGGAGACCCAGTACTTC
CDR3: CAISHRGGETQYF

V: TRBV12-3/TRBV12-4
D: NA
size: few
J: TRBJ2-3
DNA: TGTGCCAGCAGTTTTGGTTCTACGGATACGCAGTATTTT
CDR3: CASSFGSTDTQYF

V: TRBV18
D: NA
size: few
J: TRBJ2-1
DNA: TGTGCCAGCTCACCCCCTTGGGAGGTCATCGATAGTGAGCAGTTCTTC
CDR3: CASSPPWEVIDSEQFF

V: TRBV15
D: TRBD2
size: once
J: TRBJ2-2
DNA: TGTGCCACCAGCGAAGACTTAGCGGGGAACACCGGGGAGCTGTTTTTT
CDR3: CATSEDLAGNTGELFF

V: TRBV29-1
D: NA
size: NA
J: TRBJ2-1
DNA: TGCAGCGTTAAACGGGGGTCGGGCAATGAGCAGTTCTTC
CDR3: CSVKRGSGNEQFF

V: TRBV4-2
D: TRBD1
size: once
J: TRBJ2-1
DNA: TGTGCCAGCAGCCGGATCGGGACAGCAGACAATGAGCAGTTCTTC
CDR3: CASSRIGTADNEQFF

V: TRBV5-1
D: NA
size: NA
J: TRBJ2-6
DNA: TGCGCCAGCAGCTTGGTTGGCGGGGCCAACGTCCTGACTTTC
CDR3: CASSLVGGANVLTF

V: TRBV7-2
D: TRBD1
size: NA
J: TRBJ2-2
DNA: TGTGCCAGCAGCTTAAAGGGACAGGGTGGCGGGGAGCTGTTTTTT
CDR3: CASSLKGQGGGELFF

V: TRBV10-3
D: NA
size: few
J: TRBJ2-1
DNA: TGTGCCATCAGGCCTGACACGAGCTCCTACAATGAGCAGTTCTTC
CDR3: CAIRPDTSSYNEQFF

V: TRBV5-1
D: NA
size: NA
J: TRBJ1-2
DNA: TGCGCCAGCAGCTTGGTGGAGGGCGTAGCTAACTATGGCTACACCTTC
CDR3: CASSLVEGVANYGYTF

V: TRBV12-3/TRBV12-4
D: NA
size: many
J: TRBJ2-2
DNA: TGTGCCAGCGCCCTCGGGGGGAACACCGGGGAGCTGTTTTTT
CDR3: CASALGGNTGELFF

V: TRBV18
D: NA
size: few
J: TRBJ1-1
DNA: TGTGCCAGCTCCCTAGATCAGATTTCGAACACTGAAGCTTTCTTT
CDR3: CASSLDQISNTEAFF

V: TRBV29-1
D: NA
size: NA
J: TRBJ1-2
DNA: TGCAGCGTGACAGACACCTGGGACCCCTATGGCTACACCTTC
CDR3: CSVTDTWDPYGYTF

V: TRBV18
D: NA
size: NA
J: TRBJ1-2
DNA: TGTGCCAGCTCACCTTTGGACGGCTATGGCTACACCTTC
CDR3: CASSPLDGYGYTF

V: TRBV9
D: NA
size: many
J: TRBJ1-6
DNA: TGTGCCAGCAGCGTAGAACAGGAGGAATCACCCCTCCACTTT
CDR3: CASSVEQEESPLHF

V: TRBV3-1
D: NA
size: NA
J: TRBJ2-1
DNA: TGTGCCAGCAGCCAAGATTGGAATCCGGAGCAGTTCTTC
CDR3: CASSQDWNPEQFF

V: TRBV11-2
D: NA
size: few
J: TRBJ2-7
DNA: TGTGCCAGCAGCTTTGTGACACACGAGCAGTACTTC
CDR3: CASSFVTHEQYF

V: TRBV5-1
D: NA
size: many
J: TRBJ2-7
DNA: TGCGCCAGCAGCTGGGAGGCCTACTACGAGCAGTACTTC
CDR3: CASSWEAYYEQYF

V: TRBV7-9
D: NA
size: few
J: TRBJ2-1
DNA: TGTGCCAGCAGCCTCTGGCTGGGGGGGCCGAATAATGAGCAGTTCTTC
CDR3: CASSLWLGGPNNEQFF

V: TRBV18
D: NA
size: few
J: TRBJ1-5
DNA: TGTGCCAGCTCACCAAGCTGGGTTGGCGATCAGCCCCAGCATTTT
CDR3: CASSPSWVGDQPQHF

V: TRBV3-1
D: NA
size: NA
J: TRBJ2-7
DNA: TGTGCCAGCAGCCAAGGGTTCCAGGGGTCCGAGCAGTACTTC
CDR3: CASSQGFQGSEQYF

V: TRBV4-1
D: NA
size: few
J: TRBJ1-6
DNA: TGCGCCAGCAGCCAAGGTCATACAGGCAATTCACCCCTCCACTTT
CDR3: CASSQGHTGNSPLHF

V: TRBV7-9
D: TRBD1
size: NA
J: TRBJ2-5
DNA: TGTGCCAGCAGCATCACAGGGGTGGGTGAAGAGACCCAGTACTTC
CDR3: CASSITGVGEETQYF

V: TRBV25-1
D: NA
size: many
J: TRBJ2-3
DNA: TGTGCCAGCATAGAACAGGATTCCGCTACAGATACGCAGTATTTT
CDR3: CASIEQDSATDTQYF

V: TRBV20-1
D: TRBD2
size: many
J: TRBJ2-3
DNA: TGCAGTGCCCTTGTCCGGGGGGGCACAGATACGCAGTATTTT
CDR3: CSALVRGGTDTQYF

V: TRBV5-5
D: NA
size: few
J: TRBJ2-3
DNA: TGTGCCAGCAGCTTGGGACTAACCAACCCCGATACGCAGTATTTT
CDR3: CASSLGLTNPDTQYF

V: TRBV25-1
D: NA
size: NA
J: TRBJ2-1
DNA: TGTGCCAGCAGTGATAGAGGGGGGGTCAAGGGGGGTTTGGATGAGCAGTTCTTC
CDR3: CASSDRGGVKGGLDEQFF

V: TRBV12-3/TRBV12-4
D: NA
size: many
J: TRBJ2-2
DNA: TGTGCCAGCAGTTCTGGGGTCGGGGAGCTGTTTTTT
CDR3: CASSSGVGELFF

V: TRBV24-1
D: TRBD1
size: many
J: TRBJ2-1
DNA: TGTGCCACGGGACAGGAAGGAAATGAGCAGTTCTTC
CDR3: CATGQEGNEQFF

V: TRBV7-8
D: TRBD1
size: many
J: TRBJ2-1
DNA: TGTGCCAGCAGCCCGGGACAGTACAATGAGCAGTTCTTC
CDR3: CASSPGQYNEQFF

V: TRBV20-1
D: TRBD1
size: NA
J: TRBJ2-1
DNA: TGCAGTGCTAGCGGTACAGGGGGCTGGAACAATGAGCAGTTCTTC
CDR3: CSASGTGGWNNEQFF

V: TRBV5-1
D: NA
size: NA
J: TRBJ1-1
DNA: TGCGCCAGCAGCTTGGCGTGGACAGCCCATCGTCTGAACACTGAAGCTTTCTTT
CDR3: CASSLAWTAHRLNTEAFF

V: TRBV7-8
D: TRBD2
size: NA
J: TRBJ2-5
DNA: TGTGCCAGCAGCTTAGCGCCCGCTAGCGGGAAAGAGACCCAGTACTTC
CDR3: CASSLAPASGKETQYF

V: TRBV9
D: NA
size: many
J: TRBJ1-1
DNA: TGTGCCAGCAGCGTAGCCCCGAACACTGAAGCTTTCTTT
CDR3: CASSVAPNTEAFF

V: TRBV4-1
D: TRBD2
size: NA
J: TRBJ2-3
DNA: TGCGCCAGCAGCCAAGATAACACGGGGGGGCCCGATACGCAGTATTTT
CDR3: CASSQDNTGGPDTQYF

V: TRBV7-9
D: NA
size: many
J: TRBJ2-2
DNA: TGTGCCAGCAGCCCCTTTGGCACCGGGGAGCTGTTTTTT
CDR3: CASSPFGTGELFF

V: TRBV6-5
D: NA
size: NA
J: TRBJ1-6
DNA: TGTGCCAGCAGTTACTCGAGGAGGGAGACTTCACCCCTCCACTTT
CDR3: CASSYSRRETSPLHF

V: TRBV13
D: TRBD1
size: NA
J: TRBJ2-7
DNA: TGTGCCAGCAGCCCGACGGACAGGCCTAGGGACGAGCAGTACTTC
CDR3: CASSPTDRPRDEQYF

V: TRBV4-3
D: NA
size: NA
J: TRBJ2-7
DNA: TGCGCCAGCAGCCGAGAACTGAGCTCCTACGAGCAGTACTTC
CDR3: CASSRELSSYEQYF

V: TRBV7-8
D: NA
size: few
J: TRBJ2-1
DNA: TGTGCCAGCAGCTTAGGACATCCCAATGAGCAGTTCTTC
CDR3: CASSLGHPNEQFF

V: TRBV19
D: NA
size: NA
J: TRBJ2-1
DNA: TGTGCCAGTAGACCTGAACAGGGGGGGCATGAGCAGTCCTTC
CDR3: CASRPEQGGHEQSF

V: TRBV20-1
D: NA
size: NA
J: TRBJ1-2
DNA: TGCAGTGCTAGAGATTACCGGAGCTATGGCTACACCTTC
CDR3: CSARDYRSYGYTF

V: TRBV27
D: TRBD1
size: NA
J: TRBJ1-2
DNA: TGTGCCAGCAGTAAACGACAGGGGGCTGTGGGCTACACCTTC
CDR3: CASSKRQGAVGYTF

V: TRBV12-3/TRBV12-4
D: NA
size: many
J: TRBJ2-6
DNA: TGTGCCAGCAGTGCACCATCGACTGGGGCCAACGTCCTGACTTTC
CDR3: CASSAPSTGANVLTF